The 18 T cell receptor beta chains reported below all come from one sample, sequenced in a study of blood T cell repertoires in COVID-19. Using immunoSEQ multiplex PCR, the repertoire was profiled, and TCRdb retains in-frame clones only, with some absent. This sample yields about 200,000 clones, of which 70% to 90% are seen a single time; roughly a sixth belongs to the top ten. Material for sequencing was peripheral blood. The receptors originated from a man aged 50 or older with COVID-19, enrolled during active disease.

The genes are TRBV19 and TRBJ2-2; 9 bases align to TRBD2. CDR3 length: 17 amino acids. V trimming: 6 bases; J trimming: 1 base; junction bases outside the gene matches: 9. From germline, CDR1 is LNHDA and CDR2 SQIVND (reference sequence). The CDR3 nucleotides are TGTGCCAGTAGGGGTAGCGGGAGAGTGGAGAACACCGGGGAGCTGTTTTTT. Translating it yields CASRGSGRVENTGELFF. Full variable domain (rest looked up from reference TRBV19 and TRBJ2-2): DGGITQSPKYLFRKEGQNVTLSCEQNLNHDAMYWYRQDPGQGLRLIYYSQIVNDFQKGDIAEGYSVSREKKESFPLTVTSAQKNPTAFYLCASRGSGRVENTGELFFGEGSRLTVL.

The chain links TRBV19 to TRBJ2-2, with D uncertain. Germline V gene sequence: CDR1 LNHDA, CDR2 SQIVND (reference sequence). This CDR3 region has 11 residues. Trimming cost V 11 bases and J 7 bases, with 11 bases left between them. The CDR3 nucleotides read TGTGCCTCCAACCCCGGCGGGGAGCTGTTTTTT. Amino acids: CASNPGGELFF.

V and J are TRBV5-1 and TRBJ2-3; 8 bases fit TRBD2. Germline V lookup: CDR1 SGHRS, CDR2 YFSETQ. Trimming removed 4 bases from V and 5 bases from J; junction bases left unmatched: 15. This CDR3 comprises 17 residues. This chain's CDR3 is CASSQTSTGTSLDTQYF. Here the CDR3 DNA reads TGCGCCAGCAGCCAGACCTCAACCGGGACTAGTTTAGATACGCAGTATTTT.

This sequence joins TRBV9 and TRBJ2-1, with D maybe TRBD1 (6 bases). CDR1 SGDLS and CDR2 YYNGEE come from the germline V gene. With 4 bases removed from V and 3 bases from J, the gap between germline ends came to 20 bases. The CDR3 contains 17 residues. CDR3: CASSLEGVGSYYNEQFF. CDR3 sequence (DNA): TGTGCCAGCAGCTTAGAGGGGGTGGGCAGTTACTACAATGAGCAGTTCTTC.

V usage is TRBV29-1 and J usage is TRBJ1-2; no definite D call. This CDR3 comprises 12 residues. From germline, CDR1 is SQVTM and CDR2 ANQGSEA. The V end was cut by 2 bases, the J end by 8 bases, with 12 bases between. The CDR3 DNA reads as TGCAGCGTTGAAAAAGTGTCGAGCGGCTACACCTTC. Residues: CSVEKVSSGYTF.

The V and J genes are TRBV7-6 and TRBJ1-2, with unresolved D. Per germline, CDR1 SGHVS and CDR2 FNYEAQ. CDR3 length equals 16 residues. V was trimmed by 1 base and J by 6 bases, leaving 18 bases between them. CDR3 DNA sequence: TGTGCCAGCAGCTTAGGCGGCAGCTATGGAGGAGATGGCTACACCTTC. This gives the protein CASSLGGSYGGDGYTF.

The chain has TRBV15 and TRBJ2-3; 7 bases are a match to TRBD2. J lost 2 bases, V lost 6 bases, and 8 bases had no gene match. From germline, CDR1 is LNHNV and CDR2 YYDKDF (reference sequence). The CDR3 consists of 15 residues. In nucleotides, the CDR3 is TGTGCCACCAGTAGTGGGACTAAACTCACAGATACGCAGTATTTT. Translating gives CATSSGTKLTDTQYF.

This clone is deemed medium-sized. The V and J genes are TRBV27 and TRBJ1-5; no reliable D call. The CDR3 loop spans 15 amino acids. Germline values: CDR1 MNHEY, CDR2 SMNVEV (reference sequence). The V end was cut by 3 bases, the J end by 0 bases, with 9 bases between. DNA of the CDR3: TGTGCCAGCAGTTTCGCAGGAGGTAGCAATCAGCCCCAGCATTTT. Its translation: CASSFAGGSNQPQHF.

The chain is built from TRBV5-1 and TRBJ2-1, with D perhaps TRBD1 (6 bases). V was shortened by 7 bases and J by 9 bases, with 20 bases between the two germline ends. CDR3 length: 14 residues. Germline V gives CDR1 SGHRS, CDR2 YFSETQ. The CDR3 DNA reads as TGCGCCAGCTTACAGGGACCATCAACAGTTGAGCAGTTCTTC. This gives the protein CASLQGPSTVEQFF. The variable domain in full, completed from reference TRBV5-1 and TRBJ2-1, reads KAGVTQTPRYLIKTRGQQVTLSCSPISGHRSVSWYQQTPGQGLQFLFEYFSETQRNKGNFPGRFSGRQFSNSRSEMNVSTLELGDSALYLCASLQGPSTVEQFFGPGTRLTVL.

The CDR3 loop is CASSLLRAGFGESPLHF. DNA of the CDR3: TGTGCCAGCAGTTTGCTCAGGGCGGGATTTGGGGAATCACCCCTCCACTTT. The V gene is TRBV27, the J gene TRBJ1-6; D possibly corresponds to TRBD1 (5 bases). V was clipped by 3 bases and J by 10 bases, with 22 bases between them. Germline values: CDR1 MNHEY, CDR2 SMNVEV (reference sequence). The CDR3 runs 17 residues.

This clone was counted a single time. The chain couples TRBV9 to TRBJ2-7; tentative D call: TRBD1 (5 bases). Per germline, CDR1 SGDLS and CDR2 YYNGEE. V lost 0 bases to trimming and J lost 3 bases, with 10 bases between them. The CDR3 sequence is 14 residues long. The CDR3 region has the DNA TGTGCCAGCAGCGTAGCTACGCAGGGCTACGAGCAGTACTTC. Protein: CASSVATQGYEQYF.

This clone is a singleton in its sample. The CDR3 here is CSASISGGRSYNEQFF. In DNA form, the CDR3 reads TGCAGTGCTAGTATTAGCGGAGGCCGTAGCTACAATGAGCAGTTCTTC. The rearrangement uses TRBV20-1 and TRBJ2-1; tentatively, D is TRBD2 (6 bases). The CDR3 loop spans 16 amino acids. CDR1 DFQATT and CDR2 SNEGSKA come from the germline V gene (reference sequence). V was pared by 3 bases and J by 3 bases, with 18 bases between.

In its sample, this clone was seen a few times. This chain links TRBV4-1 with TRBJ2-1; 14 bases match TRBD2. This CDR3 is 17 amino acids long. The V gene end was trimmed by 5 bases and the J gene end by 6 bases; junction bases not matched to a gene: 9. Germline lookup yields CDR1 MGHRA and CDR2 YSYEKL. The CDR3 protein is CASSYGLAGGMGNEQFF. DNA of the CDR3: TGCGCCAGCAGCTATGGACTAGCGGGAGGAATGGGCAATGAGCAGTTCTTC.

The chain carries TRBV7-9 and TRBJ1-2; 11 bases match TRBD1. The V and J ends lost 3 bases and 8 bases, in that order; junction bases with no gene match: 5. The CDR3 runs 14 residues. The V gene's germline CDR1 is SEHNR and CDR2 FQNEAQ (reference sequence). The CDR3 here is CASSFRDRGKGYTF. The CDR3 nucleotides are TGTGCCAGCAGCTTCCGGGACAGGGGGAAGGGCTACACCTTC. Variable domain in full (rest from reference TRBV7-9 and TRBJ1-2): DTGVSQNPRHKITKRGQNVTFRCDPISEHNRLYWYRQTLGQGPEFLTYFQNEAQLEKSRLLSDRFSAERPKGSFSTLEIQRTEQGDSAMYLCASSFRDRGKGYTFGSGTRLTVV.

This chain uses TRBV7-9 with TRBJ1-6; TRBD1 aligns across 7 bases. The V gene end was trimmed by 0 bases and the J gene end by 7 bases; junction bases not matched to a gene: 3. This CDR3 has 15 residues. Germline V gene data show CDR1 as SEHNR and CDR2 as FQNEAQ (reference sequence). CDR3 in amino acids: CASSLAQGVNSPLHF. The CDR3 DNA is TGTGCCAGCAGCTTAGCCCAGGGGGTAAATTCACCCCTCCACTTT.

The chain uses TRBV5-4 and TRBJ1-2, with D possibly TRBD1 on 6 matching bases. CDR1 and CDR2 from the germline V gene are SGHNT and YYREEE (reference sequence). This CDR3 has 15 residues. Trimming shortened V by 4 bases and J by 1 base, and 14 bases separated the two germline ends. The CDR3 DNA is TGTGCCAGCAGCGGGCGGACAGCCCATAACTATGGCTACACCTTC. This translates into CASSGRTAHNYGYTF.

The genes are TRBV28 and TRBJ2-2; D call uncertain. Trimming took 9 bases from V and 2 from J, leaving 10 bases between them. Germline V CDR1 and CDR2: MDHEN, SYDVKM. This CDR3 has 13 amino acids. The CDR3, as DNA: TGTGCCAGTAACCACAGAAACACCGGGGAGCTGTTTTTT. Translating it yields CASNHRNTGELFF.

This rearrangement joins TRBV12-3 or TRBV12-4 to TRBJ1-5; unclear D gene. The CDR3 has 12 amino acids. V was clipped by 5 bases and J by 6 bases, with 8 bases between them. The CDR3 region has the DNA TGTGCCAGCAGTGTGCGGGGTCAGCCCCAGCATTTT. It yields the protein CASSVRGQPQHF.